The 18 T cell receptor beta chains reported below all come from one sample, sequenced in a study of post-analysis software for immune sequencing data. General study results and limits: When patients were compared with controls, a handful of TRBV segments were more frequent, TRBV5-6, TRBV5-1 and TRBV20-1 among them.

Their target antigens are unknown. Unique molecular identifiers were carried by the TCR beta cDNA libraries. TCRdb analysed the PCR reads with MiXCR anew, one entry per CDR3 protein. The profile shows around 260,000 distinct CDR3 sequences, 36% of them singletons. The sequencing input was blood. The receptors stem from a girl aged 10 to 17 with multiple sclerosis.

As regards this clonotype: This may arise from a read error, as a much more abundant clone is one base away. The chain combines TRBV28 with TRBJ1-2; 8 bases map to TRBD1. Germline V gene data show CDR1 as MDHEN and CDR2 as SYDVKM. Trimming cost V 3 bases and J 6 bases; bases outside gene matches: 15. The CDR3 has 17 residues. The CDR3 DNA follows: TGTGCCAGCAGTTTCTCGCCTTCAGGACAGGGTGCGGATGGCTACACCTTC. Translation gives CASSFSPSGQGADGYTF.

This clonotype was found many times. The CDR3: CASSPIQGPQGETQYF. The CDR3 bases are TGCGCCAGCAGCCCGATACAGGGGCCCCAAGGAGAGACCCAGTACTTC. The chain joins TRBV5-1 to TRBJ2-5; TRBD1 aligns across 7 bases. Germline assignment: CDR1 SGHRS and CDR2 YFSETQ. The CDR3 runs 16 residues. Trimming at V came to 4 bases and at J to 4 bases, leaving 13 bases not matched to a gene.

This clonotype came up many times. This rearrangement joins TRBV5-6 to TRBJ1-5; D unclear. The length of the CDR3 is 16 residues. The germline gives CDR1 SGHDT, CDR2 YYEEEE. Trimming removed 0 bases from V and 0 bases from J, with 10 bases in between. The CDR3 region is CASSLEVGNSNQPQHF. The CDR3 DNA reads TGTGCCAGCAGCTTGGAGGTTGGTAATAGCAATCAGCCCCAGCATTTT. The whole variable domain, remainder taken from reference TRBV5-6 and TRBJ1-5, is DAGVTQSPTHLIKTRGQQVTLRCSPKSGHDTVSWYQQALGQGPQFIFQYYEEEERQRGNFPDRFSGHQFPNYSSELNVNALLLGDSALYLCASSLEVGNSNQPQHFGDGTRLSIL.

The chain links TRBV11-1 to TRBJ1-1; weak D call: TRBD1 (5 bases). Trimming shortened V by 5 bases and J by 4 bases, and 20 bases separated the two germline ends. The CDR3 runs 16 residues. Germline V gene sequence: CDR1 SGHAT, CDR2 FQDESV (reference sequence). The CDR3 spells CASSGGAGPVGTEAFF. CDR3 nucleotides: TGTGCCAGCAGCGGGGGTGCGGGGCCCGTGGGCACTGAAGCTTTCTTT. Based on the CDR3 plus reference TRBV11-1 and TRBJ1-1, the full variable domain is EAEVAQSPRYKITEKSQAVAFWCDPISGHATLYWYRQILGQGPELLVQFQDESVVDDSQLPKDRFSAERLKGVDSTLKIQPAELGDSAMYLCASSGGAGPVGTEAFFGQGTRLTVV.

This clonotype came up many times. This chain links TRBV2 with TRBJ2-5; D gene uncertain. The germline CDR1 and CDR2 sequences are SNHLY and FYNNEI. Trimming cost V 0 bases and J 4 bases, with 15 bases left between them. The CDR3 totals 16 residues. CDR3 residues: CASSEALGPRRETQYF. In nucleotides, the CDR3 is TGTGCCAGCAGTGAAGCGCTTGGACCGCGGAGAGAGACCCAGTACTTC.

At least ten counts were recorded for this clonotype. The chain joins TRBV11-2 to TRBJ1-2; D is unresolved. The CDR3 is 14 residues long. Per the germline V gene, CDR1 is SGHAT and CDR2 is FQNNGV. With 1 base removed from V and 0 bases from J, the gap between germline ends came to 6 bases. Here the CDR3 reads CASSLAGSNYGYTF. In DNA form, the CDR3 reads TGTGCCAGCAGCTTAGCGGGCTCTAACTATGGCTACACCTTC.

This clonotype has a handful of counts. This rearrangement joins TRBV20-1 to TRBJ2-5, with TRBD2 matching over 9 bases. The CDR3 contains 14 residues. Germline V CDR1 and CDR2: DFQATT, SNEGSKA (reference sequence). J was trimmed by 1 base and V by 3 bases; bases with no gene match: 3. DNA of the CDR3: TGCAGTGCTAGTGCAGCGGGGGGCCAAGAGACCCAGTACTTC. Amino acid sequence: CSASAAGGQETQYF.

The table lists this clonotype with many counts. V gene TRBV4-1 combines with J gene TRBJ2-5; unclear D gene. Trimming took off 1 base at V and 5 bases at J, with 14 bases between the two ends. In germline, CDR1 is MGHRA, CDR2 YSYEKL. This CDR3 is built from 15 residues. For the CDR3, the DNA is TGCGCCAGCAGCCAAGCCAGACCAGACGGGGAGACCCAGTACTTC. Its translation is CASSQARPDGETQYF.

The gene calls are TRBV29-1 and TRBJ2-7; 10 nucleotides agree with TRBD1. J gave up 5 bases and V 6 bases, and 7 bases lay outside the gene matches. The CDR3 totals 13 residues. Germline V CDR1 and CDR2: SQVTM, ANQGSEA. DNA for the CDR3: TGCAGCGTGACCGGGACAGGGGCCCACGAGCAGTACTTC. Protein sequence: CSVTGTGAHEQYF.

In this sample, this clonotype turned up many times. The rearrangement uses TRBV4-1 and TRBJ1-5; 9 bases agree with TRBD1. The CDR3 consists of 17 residues. Germline values: CDR1 MGHRA, CDR2 YSYEKL. Unmatched junction bases numbered 4, after V lost 1 base and J lost 0 bases. This chain's CDR3 is CASSQGDRVNSNQPQHF. Here the CDR3 DNA reads TGCGCCAGCAGCCAAGGGGACAGGGTCAATAGCAATCAGCCCCAGCATTTT.

A note on this clonotype: Sequence at one end of the junction differs from germline and may be a read error. This chain uses TRBV2 with TRBJ1-6; 8 bases fit TRBD1. The CDR3 has 16 amino acids. CDR1 is SNHLY, CDR2 FYNNEI, per germline. This CDR3 is CASRDRQGNVHSPPHF. Written as DNA, the CDR3 is TGTGCCAGCAGAGATAGACAGGGGAATGTTCATTCACCCCCCCACTTT. Based on the CDR3 plus reference TRBV2 and TRBJ1-6, the full variable domain is EPEVTQTPSHQVTQMGQEVILRCVPISNHLYFYWYRQILGQKVEFLVSFYNNEISEKSEIFDDQFSVERPDGSNFTLKIRSTKLEDSAMYFCASRDRQGNVHSPPHFGNGTRLTVT.

The table lists this clonotype with many counts. The chain joins TRBV5-4 to TRBJ2-1; 7 positions agree with TRBD1. J was trimmed by 2 bases and V by 0 bases; bases with no gene match: 8. There are 17 residues in the CDR3. Germline V CDR1 and CDR2: SGHNT, YYREEE (reference sequence). The CDR3 nucleotides are TGTGCCAGCAGCTTGGGAAGACAGGGCGGCACCTACAATGAGCAGTTCTTC. It is translated as CASSLGRQGGTYNEQFF.

In its sample, this clonotype was seen many times. This chain joins TRBV29-1 and TRBJ2-3; D is perhaps TRBD1 (6 bases). Germline V lookup: CDR1 SQVTM, CDR2 ANQGSEA. The V end was cut by 4 bases, the J end by 5 bases, with 13 bases between. This CDR3 is 13 amino acids long. CDR3: CSVARTVKDTQYF. The CDR3 region has the DNA TGCAGCGTTGCTAGGACAGTCAAAGATACGCAGTATTTT.

This clonotype was counted only a few times. The CDR3 coding sequence is TGTGCCAGCGGATCCCAAACAGGGGCCGCGGGCAATCAGCCCCAGCATTTT. This codes for CASGSQTGAAGNQPQHF. This rearrangement joins TRBV27 to TRBJ1-5, with 7 bases aligning to TRBD1. The CDR3 consists of 17 residues. The junction had 15 bases not matched to a gene; V was cut back by 8 bases and J by 2 bases. The germline gives CDR1 MNHEY, CDR2 SMNVEV (reference sequence).

V and J are TRBV5-1 and TRBJ2-7; 8 bases match TRBD1. The length of the CDR3 is 16 residues. J lost 2 bases, V lost 2 bases, and 9 bases had no gene match. Germline CDR1 reads SGHRS; CDR2 reads YFSETQ. The CDR3 spells CASSFFEGTGTYEQYF. The CDR3 coding sequence is TGCGCCAGCAGCTTTTTCGAAGGGACAGGTACCTACGAGCAGTACTTC.

The sample holds a few counts of this clonotype. A read error may be the cause here, since a much bigger clone is one base away. The chain links TRBV5-1 to TRBJ2-1, with 9 bases lining up with TRBD1. Germline V gene sequence: CDR1 SGHRS, CDR2 YFSETQ. The CDR3 loop spans 13 amino acids. CDR3 sequence reads: CAGRGTGMNEQFF. CDR3 DNA: TGCGCCGGCAGGGGGACAGGGATGAATGAGCAGTTCTTC.

This clonotype showed up just a few times. A read error may explain this, as a much larger clone is one base away. The rearrangement links TRBV25-1 to TRBJ2-1; D unresolved. The J call may be mistaken, given a closer DNA end match to TRBJ2-7. Germline V gene sequence: CDR1 MGHDK, CDR2 SYGVNS. This CDR3 has 16 residues. CDR3 coding DNA: TGTGCCAGCAGTGTCCTAGACACGAGCTCCTACAATGAGCAGTACTTC. Protein: CASSVLDTSSYNEQYF.

This clonotype was found many times. J is TRBJ2-1 and V is TRBV20-1, with 8 bases lining up with TRBD1. Germline assignment: CDR1 DFQATT and CDR2 SNEGSKA (reference sequence). This CDR3 contains 19 residues. With V trimmed by 0 bases and J by 0 bases, 13 bases remained unmatched. CDR3 DNA sequence: TGCAGTGCTAGAGATCGACAGGGGCGGTTCGAGGGCTCCTACAATGAGCAGTTCTTC. Translating gives CSARDRQGRFEGSYNEQFF.